The clone carrying this T cell receptor (beta chain) was seen more than once but under ten times. Measured with immunoSEQ multiplex PCR; TCRdb has only the in-frame clones, and not every one. The sample has more than 30,000 clones, 76% seen once. The data were taken from a study of STAT5B mutations in CD4+ large granular lymphocyte leukemia. About the study: Healthy donors showed HLA-associated enrichment of the CDR3 'QG' motif.

The sequencing input was CD4+ T cells from blood buffy coats. The sequence derives from a human donor in good health.

The CDR3: CASSPSLDRTRELFF. CDR3 sequence (DNA): TGTGCCAGCAGCCCATCCCTGGACCGGACCAGGGAGCTGTTTTTT. The chain employs TRBV7-9 and TRBJ2-2; D gene uncertain. Trimming removed 5 bases at V and 9 bases at J, with 19 bases between. CDR3 size: 15 residues. The V gene's germline CDR1 is SEHNR and CDR2 FQNEAQ (reference sequence).